This T cell receptor beta chain originates from a study of neurological immune-mediated disorders. Germline V gene data show CDR1 as DFQATT and CDR2 as SNEGSKA (reference sequence). This CDR3 comprises 16 residues. Trimming at V came to 3 bases and at J to 2 bases, leaving 10 bases not matched to a gene. Template-switch 5'RACE cDNA synthesis added a 10-nucleotide unique molecular identifier. TCRdb processed the 5' RACE reads anew with MiXCR; each CDR3 protein has one entry. This sample yields 25,000 to 30,000 distinct CDR3 sequences, of which 5% to 7.5% are seen a single time; around 8.5% belongs to the top ten. This clonotype appeared many times.

The J gene is TRBJ2-3, the V gene TRBV20-1; 8 bases line up with TRBD2. This TCR was sampled from a woman aged 50 to 60 in good health. The sample comprised PBMCs. The CDR3 sequence: CSASLRLAGFTDTQYF. DNA of the CDR3: TGCAGTGCTAGTCTCCGGCTAGCGGGCTTCACAGATACGCAGTATTTT.